The 11 T cell receptor beta chains reported below all come from one sample, sequenced in a study of T cell changes during pregnancy in multiple sclerosis. TCRdb's table, derived via immunoSEQ multiplex PCR, lists solely in-frame clones and lacks some. The data hold nearly 45,000 clones, with 95% to 96% observed a single time. The sample in question was peripheral blood, obtained in the second trimester of pregnancy. Every receptor here comes from a female donor with multiple sclerosis, enrolled in a pregnancy study.

This clone was picked up one time. The rearrangement joins TRBV19 to TRBJ1-5; D is unclear. Trimming stripped 2 bases from V and 2 bases from J, with 4 bases between. CDR1 is LNHDA, CDR2 SQIVND, per germline (reference sequence). The CDR3 spans 13 residues. The CDR3 bases are TGTGCCAGTAGTATAACGGGCAATCAGCCCCAGCATTTT. This codes for CASSITGNQPQHF.

The chain couples TRBV7-9 to TRBJ1-6, with D perhaps TRBD1 (6 bases). Germline loops: CDR1 SEHNR, CDR2 FQNEAQ (reference sequence). This CDR3 comprises 17 residues. The V end was cut by 5 bases, the J end by 7 bases, with 21 bases between. In DNA, the CDR3 is TGTGCCAGCAGCCGACGAACAAACAGGGCCCGCAATTCACCCCTCCACTTT. Amino acids: CASSRRTNRARNSPLHF.

The CDR3 region has the DNA TGTGCCAGCAGCACGGGACAGGGGGCAGGTAATGAAAAACTGTTTTTT. Its protein product is CASSTGQGAGNEKLFF. The chain uses TRBV9 and TRBJ1-4; TRBD1 matches 12 bases. Looked up from germline, CDR1 is SGDLS and CDR2 is YYNGEE. V shed 4 bases and J 4 bases; nucleotides not matched to a gene: 5. This CDR3 comprises 16 residues.

The chain recombines TRBV20-1 with TRBJ2-1; D not certain. CDR1 DFQATT and CDR2 SNEGSKA come from the germline V gene (reference sequence). The CDR3 runs to 11 residues. V was shortened by 6 bases and J by 6 bases, with 9 bases between the two germline ends. The CDR3: CSARHSNEQFF. CDR3 DNA sequence: TGCAGTGCCAGACACAGCAATGAGCAGTTCTTC.

The J gene is TRBJ1-2, the V gene TRBV2, with 9 bases identical to TRBD1. The length of the CDR3 is 15 residues. Germline-derived CDR1 and CDR2 are SNHLY and FYNNEI. J gave up 4 bases and V 7 bases, and 10 bases lay outside the gene matches. In DNA form, the CDR3 reads TGTGCCAGCATGCCGGGACAGGGACAACTCTATGGCTACACCTTC. Its translation: CASMPGQGQLYGYTF.

This chain connects TRBV6-5 to TRBJ1-2; 9 nucleotides line up with TRBD1. Germline V gene data show CDR1 as MNHEY and CDR2 as SVGAGI. The CDR3 loop spans 13 amino acids. V lost 7 bases to trimming and J lost 5 bases; unmatched junction nucleotides: 5. The CDR3 loop reads CASTETGGYGYTF. CDR3 DNA sequence: TGTGCCAGCACTGAGACAGGGGGTTATGGCTACACCTTC.

The J gene is TRBJ2-2, the V gene TRBV11-3; 13 bases map to TRBD2. Germline V gene lookup returns CDR1 SGHNT and CDR2 YENEEA. The CDR3 covers 17 residues. With V trimmed by 6 bases and J by 7 bases, 11 bases remained unmatched. The CDR3 is CASSPRTSGRGDGELFF. CDR3 bases: TGTGCCAGCAGTCCCCGGACTAGCGGGAGAGGGGACGGGGAGCTGTTTTTT.

The chain couples TRBV28 to TRBJ1-1; 8 bases align to TRBD1. Germline V gene sequence: CDR1 MDHEN, CDR2 SYDVKM. The CDR3 spans 15 residues. The junction had 7 bases not matched to a gene; V was cut back by 6 bases and J by 1 base. CDR3 residues: CASRTAGTGNTEAFF. CDR3 DNA: TGTGCCAGCAGGACAGCCGGGACAGGGAACACTGAAGCTTTCTTT.

The CDR3 is CASKKETYSNEQFF. CDR3 DNA sequence: TGTGCCAGTAAAAAGGAGACCTACTCGAATGAGCAGTTCTTC. The chain has TRBV19 and TRBJ2-1, with D hard to call. V lost 7 bases, J lost 7 bases, and 17 bases lay in between. The CDR3 has 14 amino acids. CDR1 is LNHDA, CDR2 SQIVND, per germline (reference sequence).

The V and J genes are TRBV28 and TRBJ2-1, with TRBD1 matching 7 bases. Germline V gene lookup returns CDR1 MDHEN and CDR2 SYDVKM. Trimming removed 4 bases from V and 5 bases from J; junction bases left unmatched: 8. This CDR3 spans 15 amino acids. The CDR3 is CASSSDRALNNEQFF. The CDR3, as DNA: TGTGCCAGCAGTTCCGACAGGGCCCTCAACAATGAGCAGTTCTTC. Complete variable domain (other parts from reference TRBV28 and TRBJ2-1): DVKVTQSSRYLVKRTGEKVFLECVQDMDHENMFWYRQDPGLGLRLIYFSYDVKMKEKGDIPEGYSVSREKKERFSLILESASTNQTSMYLCASSSDRALNNEQFFGPGTRLTVL.

The J gene is TRBJ2-3, the V gene TRBV6-4; weak D call: TRBD1 (6 bases). The V end was cut by 2 bases, the J end by 2 bases, with 11 bases between. CDR1 is MRHNA and CDR2 is SNTAGT in the germline V gene. The CDR3 is made up of 15 amino acids. DNA of the CDR3: TGTGCCAGCAGTGACGGGGGCGGTCTCACAGATACGCAGTATTTT. Encoded protein: CASSDGGGLTDTQYF.